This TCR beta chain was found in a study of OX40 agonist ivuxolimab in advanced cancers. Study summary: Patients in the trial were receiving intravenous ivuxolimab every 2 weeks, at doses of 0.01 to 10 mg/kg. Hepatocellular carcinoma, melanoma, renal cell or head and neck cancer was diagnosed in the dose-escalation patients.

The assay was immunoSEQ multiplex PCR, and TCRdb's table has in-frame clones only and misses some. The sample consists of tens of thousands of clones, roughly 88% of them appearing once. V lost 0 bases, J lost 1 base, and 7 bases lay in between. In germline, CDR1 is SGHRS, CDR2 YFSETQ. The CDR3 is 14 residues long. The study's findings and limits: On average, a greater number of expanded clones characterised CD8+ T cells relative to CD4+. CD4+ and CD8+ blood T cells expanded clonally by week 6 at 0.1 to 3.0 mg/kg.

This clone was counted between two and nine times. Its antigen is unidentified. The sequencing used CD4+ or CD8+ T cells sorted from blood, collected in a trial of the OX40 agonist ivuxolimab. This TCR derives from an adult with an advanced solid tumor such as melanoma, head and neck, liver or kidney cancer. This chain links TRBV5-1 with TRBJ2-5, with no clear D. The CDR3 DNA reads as TGCGCCAGCAGCTTGGTACGTCCCCAAGAGACCCAGTACTTC. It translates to CASSLVRPQETQYF.